The sample holds many counts of the clone carrying this T cell receptor (beta chain). V shed 7 bases and J 2 bases; nucleotides not matched to a gene: 6. CDR3 size: 15 residues. CDR1 is KGHDR, CDR2 SFDVKD, per germline. MiXCR, run by TCRdb on the RT-PCR reads, gives a single entry per CDR3 protein. The sample lists 650,000 to 800,000 distinct CDR3 sequences, over 12% occurring once. Sequences were obtained from memory CD4+ T cells from blood. The receptor's source is a female donor in good health, serving as a healthy control. The genes are TRBV24-1 and TRBJ2-3, with TRBD1 matching over 9 bases. CDR3 coding DNA: TGTGCCACCAGCGGGGGACAGGGTAACACAGATACGCAGTATTTT. Amino acid sequence: CATSGGQGNTDTQYF.